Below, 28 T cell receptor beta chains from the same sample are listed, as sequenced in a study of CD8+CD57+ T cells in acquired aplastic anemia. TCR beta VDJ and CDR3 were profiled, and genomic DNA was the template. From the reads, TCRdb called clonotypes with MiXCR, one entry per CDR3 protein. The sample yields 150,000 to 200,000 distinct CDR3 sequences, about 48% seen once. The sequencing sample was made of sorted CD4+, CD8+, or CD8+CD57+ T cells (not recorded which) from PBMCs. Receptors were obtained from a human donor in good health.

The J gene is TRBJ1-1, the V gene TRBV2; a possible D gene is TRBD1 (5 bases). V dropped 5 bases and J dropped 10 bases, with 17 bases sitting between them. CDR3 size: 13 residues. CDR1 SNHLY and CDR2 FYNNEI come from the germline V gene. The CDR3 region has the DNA TGTGCCAGCAGTCCCAATGGGGGGGGGACAGCTTTCTTT. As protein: CASSPNGGGTAFF.

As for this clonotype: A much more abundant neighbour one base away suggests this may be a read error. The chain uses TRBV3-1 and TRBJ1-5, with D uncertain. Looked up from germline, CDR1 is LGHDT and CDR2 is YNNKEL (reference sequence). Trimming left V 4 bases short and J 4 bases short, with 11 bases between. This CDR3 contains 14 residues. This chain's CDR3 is CASSLQVQNQPQHF. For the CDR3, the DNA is TGTGCCAGCAGCCTTCAGGTACAGAATCAGCCCCAGCATTTT.

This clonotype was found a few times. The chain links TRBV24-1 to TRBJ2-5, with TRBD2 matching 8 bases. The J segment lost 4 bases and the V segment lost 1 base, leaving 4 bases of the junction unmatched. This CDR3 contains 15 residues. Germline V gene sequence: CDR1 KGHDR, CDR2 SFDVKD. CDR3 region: CATSDFRTSLETQYF. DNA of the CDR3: TGTGCCACCAGTGATTTCCGGACTAGCCTAGAGACCCAGTACTTC.

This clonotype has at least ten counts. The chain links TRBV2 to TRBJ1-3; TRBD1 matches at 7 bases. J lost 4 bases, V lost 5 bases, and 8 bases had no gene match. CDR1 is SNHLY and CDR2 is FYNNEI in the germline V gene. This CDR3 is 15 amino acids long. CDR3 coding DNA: TGTGCCAGCAGTATCTGGACAGGAGGAGGAAACACCATATATTTT. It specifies CASSIWTGGGNTIYF. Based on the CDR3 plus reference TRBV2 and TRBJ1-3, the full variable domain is EPEVTQTPSHQVTQMGQEVILRCVPISNHLYFYWYRQILGQKVEFLVSFYNNEISEKSEIFDDQFSVERPDGSNFTLKIRSTKLEDSAMYFCASSIWTGGGNTIYFGEGSWLTVV.

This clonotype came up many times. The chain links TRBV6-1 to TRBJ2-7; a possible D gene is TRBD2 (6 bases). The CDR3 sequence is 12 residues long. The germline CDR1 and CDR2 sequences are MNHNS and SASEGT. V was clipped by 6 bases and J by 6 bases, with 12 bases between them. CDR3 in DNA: TGTGCCAGCAGACCCGGGGGAGGCGAGCAGTACTTC. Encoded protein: CASRPGGGEQYF.

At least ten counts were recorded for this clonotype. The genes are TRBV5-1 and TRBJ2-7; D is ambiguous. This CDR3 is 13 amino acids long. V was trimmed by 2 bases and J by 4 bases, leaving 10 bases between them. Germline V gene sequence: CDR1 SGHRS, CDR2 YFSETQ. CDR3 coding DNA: TGCGCCAGCAGCTTCCCCGGTCGGTACGAGCAGTACTTC. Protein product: CASSFPGRYEQYF.

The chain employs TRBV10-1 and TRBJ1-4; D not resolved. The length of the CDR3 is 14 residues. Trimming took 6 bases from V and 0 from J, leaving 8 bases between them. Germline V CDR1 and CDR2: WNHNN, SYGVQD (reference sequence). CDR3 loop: CASRVNPTNEKLFF. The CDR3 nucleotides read TGCGCCAGCAGGGTTAATCCAACTAATGAAAAACTGTTTTTT.

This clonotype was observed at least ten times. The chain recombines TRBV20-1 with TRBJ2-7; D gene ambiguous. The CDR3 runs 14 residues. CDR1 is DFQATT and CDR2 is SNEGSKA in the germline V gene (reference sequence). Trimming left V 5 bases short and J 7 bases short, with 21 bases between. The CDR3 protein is CSAHGSQHHYEQYF. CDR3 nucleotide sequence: TGCAGTGCTCACGGGTCCCAACACCACTATGAGCAGTACTTC.

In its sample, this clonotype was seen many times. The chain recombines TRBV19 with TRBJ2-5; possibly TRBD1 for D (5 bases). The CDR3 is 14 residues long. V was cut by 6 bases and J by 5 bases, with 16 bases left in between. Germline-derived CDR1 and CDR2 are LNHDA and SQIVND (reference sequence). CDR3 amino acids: CASRVGAAGETQYF. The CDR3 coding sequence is TGTGCCAGTAGGGTAGGGGCCGCTGGGGAGACCCAGTACTTC.

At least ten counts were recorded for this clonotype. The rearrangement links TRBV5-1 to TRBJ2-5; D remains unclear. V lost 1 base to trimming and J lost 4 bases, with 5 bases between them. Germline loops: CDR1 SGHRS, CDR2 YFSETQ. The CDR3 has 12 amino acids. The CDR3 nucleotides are TGCGCCAGCAGCTTGTCGGGAGAGACCCAGTACTTC. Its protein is CASSLSGETQYF.

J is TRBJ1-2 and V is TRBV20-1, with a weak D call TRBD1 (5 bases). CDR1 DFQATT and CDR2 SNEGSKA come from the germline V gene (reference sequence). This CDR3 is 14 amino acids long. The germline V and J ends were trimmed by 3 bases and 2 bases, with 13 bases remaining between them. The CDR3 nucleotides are TGCAGTGCTAGCTCACGAGAGGGGAACTATGGCTACACCTTC. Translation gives CSASSREGNYGYTF.

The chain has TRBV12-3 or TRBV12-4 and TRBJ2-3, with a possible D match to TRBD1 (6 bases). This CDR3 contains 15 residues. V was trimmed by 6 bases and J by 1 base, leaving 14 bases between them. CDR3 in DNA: TGTGCCAGCAGGCAGGGGCGGCTGCGCACAGATACGCAGTATTTT. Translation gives CASRQGRLRTDTQYF.

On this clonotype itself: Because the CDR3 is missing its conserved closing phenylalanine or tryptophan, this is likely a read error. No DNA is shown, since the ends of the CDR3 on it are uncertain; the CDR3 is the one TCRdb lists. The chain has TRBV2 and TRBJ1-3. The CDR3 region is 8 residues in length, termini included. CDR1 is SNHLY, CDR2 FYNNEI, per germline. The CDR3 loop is CASHGTAT.

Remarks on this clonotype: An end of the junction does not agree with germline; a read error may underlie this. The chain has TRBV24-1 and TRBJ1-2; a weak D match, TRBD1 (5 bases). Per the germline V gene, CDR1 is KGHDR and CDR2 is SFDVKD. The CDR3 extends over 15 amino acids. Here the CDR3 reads CATSATTGTAYGCTF. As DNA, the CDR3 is TGTGCCACCAGCGCGACCACCGGGACGGCGTATGGCTGCACCTTC.

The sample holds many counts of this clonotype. The CDR3 DNA follows: TGTGCCAGCAGCGTAGCGGGGGCTAGCACAGATACGCAGTATTTT. Its translation is CASSVAGASTDTQYF. The J gene is TRBJ2-3, the V gene TRBV9; D possibly uses TRBD1 or TRBD2 (6 bases each). Germline values: CDR1 SGDLS, CDR2 YYNGEE. The ends were cut back, 0 bases at V and 0 bases at J, with 8 bases in the middle. The CDR3 is made up of 15 amino acids. Complete variable domain (other parts from reference TRBV9 and TRBJ2-3): DSGVTQTPKHLITATGQRVTLRCSPRSGDLSVYWYQQSLDQGLQFLIQYYNGEERAKGNILERFSAQQFPDLHSELNLSSLELGDSALYFCASSVAGASTDTQYFGPGTRLTVL.

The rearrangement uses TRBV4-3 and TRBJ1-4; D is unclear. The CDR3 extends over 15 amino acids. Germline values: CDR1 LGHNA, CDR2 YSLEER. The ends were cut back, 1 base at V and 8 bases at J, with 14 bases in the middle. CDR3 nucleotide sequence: TGCGCCAGCAGCCAAGGTTCCAGTAAATCCGAAAAACTGTTTTTT. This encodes CASSQGSSKSEKLFF.

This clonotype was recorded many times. As DNA, the CDR3 is TGCAGCGCGGGACAGGCTGGCGAGCAGTACTTC. This translates into CSAGQAGEQYF. This rearrangement joins TRBV29-1 to TRBJ2-7; 8 positions agree with TRBD1. CDR3 length: 11 residues. Germline V gives CDR1 SQVTM, CDR2 ANQGSEA. The V gene end was trimmed by 7 bases and the J gene end by 6 bases; junction bases not matched to a gene: 5.

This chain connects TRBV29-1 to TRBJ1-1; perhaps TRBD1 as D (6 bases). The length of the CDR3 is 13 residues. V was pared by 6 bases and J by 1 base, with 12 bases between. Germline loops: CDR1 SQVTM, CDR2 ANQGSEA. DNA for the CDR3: TGCAGCGTCTGGACAGAACCGAACACTGAAGCTTTCTTT. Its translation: CSVWTEPNTEAFF.

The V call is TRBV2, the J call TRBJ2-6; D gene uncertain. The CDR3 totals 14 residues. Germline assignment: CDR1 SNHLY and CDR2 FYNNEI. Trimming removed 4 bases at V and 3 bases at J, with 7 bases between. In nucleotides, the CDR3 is TGTGCCAGCAGTGCAGGCGGTGGGGCCAACGTCCTGACTTTC. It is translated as CASSAGGGANVLTF.

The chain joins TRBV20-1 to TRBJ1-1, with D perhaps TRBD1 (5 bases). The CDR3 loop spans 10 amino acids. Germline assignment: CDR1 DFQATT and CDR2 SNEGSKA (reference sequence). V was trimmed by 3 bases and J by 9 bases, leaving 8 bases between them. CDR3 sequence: CSASVGQAFF. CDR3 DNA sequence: TGCAGTGCTAGTGTGGGGCAAGCTTTCTTT.

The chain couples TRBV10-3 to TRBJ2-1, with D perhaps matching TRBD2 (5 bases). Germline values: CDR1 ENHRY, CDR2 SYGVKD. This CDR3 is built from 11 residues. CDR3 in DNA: TGTGCTAGAGGGAACAACAATGAGCAGTTCTTC. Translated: CARGNNNEQFF.

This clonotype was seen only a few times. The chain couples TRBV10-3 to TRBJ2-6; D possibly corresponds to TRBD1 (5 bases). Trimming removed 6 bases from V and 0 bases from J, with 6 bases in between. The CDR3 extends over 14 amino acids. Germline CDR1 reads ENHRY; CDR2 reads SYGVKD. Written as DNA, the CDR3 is TGTGCCATCAGCCAGGGCTCTGGGGCCAACGTCCTGACTTTC. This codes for CAISQGSGANVLTF.

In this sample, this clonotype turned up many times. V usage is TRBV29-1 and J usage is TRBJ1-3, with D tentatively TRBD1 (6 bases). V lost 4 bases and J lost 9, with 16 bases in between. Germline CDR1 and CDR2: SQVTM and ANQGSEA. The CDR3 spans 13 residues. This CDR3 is CSVAWGRGGTIYF. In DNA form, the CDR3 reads TGCAGCGTTGCTTGGGGGCGGGGGGGCACCATATATTTT.

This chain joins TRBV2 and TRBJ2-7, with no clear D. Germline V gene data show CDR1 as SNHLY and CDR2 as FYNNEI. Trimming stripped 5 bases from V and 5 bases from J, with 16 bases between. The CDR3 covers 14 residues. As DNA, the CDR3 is TGTGCCAGCAGTCTGGATAGTTGGTCCCACGAGCAGTACTTC. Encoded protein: CASSLDSWSHEQYF.

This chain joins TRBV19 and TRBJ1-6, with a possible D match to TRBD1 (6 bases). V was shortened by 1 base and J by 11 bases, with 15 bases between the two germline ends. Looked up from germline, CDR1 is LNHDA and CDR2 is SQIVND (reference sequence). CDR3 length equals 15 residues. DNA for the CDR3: TGTGCCAGTAGTATAGGGGACAAGGTGGCGACACCCCTCCACTTT. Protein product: CASSIGDKVATPLHF.

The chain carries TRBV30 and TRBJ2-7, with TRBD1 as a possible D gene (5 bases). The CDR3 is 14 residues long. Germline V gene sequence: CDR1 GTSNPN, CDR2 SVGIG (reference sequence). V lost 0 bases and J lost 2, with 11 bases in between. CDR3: CAWSVRAGTYEQYF. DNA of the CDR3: TGTGCCTGGAGTGTACGAGCAGGGACCTACGAGCAGTACTTC.

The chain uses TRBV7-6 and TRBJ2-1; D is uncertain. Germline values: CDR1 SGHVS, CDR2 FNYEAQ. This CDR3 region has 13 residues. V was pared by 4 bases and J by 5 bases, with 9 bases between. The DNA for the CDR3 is TGTGCCAGCAGCTCCTTAGCACACAATGAGCAGTTCTTC. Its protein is CASSSLAHNEQFF.

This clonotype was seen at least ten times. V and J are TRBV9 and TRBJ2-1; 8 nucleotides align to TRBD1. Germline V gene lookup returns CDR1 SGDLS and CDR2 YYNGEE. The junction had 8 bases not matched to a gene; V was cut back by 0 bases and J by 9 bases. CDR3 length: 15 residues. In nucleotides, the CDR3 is TGTGCCAGCAGCGTAGCTACGGCAGGGGGCAGTGAGCAGTTCTTC. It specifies CASSVATAGGSEQFF.